Listed below are T cell receptor beta chains from one sample, sequenced in a study of identical twins. TCRdb recomputed calls from the 5' RACE reads with MiXCR, one row per CDR3 protein. Here the sample spans around 250,000 distinct CDR3 sequences, approximately 7% being singletons. This sample also appeared in a second study, on yellow fever vaccine responses in identical twins.

Sequencing was done on a sample of memory (CD45RO+) T cells sorted from blood. Receptors originate from a woman aged 18-29 years in good health. CDR3s include the opening cysteine and the closing phenylalanine or tryptophan. D genes are given only for firm matches. Some rows have no size entry. The others give once, few or many, or a class for an expanded clone.

d_call: NA; v_call: TRBV2; j_call: TRBJ1-4; clone_size: once; cdr3_aa: CASSTESATNEKLFF; cdr3_nt: TGTGCCAGCAGCACGGAATCAGCAACTAATGAAAAACTGTTTTTT
d_call: TRBD1; v_call: TRBV18; j_call: TRBJ1-2; clone_size: once; cdr3_aa: CASSPPATGQINYGYTF; cdr3_nt: TGTGCCAGCTCACCACCGGCGACGGGACAGATTAACTATGGCTACACCTTC
d_call: NA; v_call: TRBV5-1; j_call: TRBJ2-1; clone_size: many; cdr3_aa: CASSLRQSYNEQFF; cdr3_nt: TGCGCCAGCAGCCTCCGACAGTCCTACAATGAGCAGTTCTTC
d_call: TRBD2; v_call: TRBV10-2; j_call: TRBJ2-1; clone_size: NA; cdr3_aa: CASATPLAGLSYNEQFF; cdr3_nt: TGCGCCAGCGCGACCCCCCTAGCGGGGCTCTCCTACAATGAGCAGTTCTTC
d_call: NA; v_call: TRBV5-5; j_call: TRBJ2-1; clone_size: many; cdr3_aa: CASSLGGPAYNEQFF; cdr3_nt: TGTGCCAGCAGCTTGGGTGGGCCGGCCTACAATGAGCAGTTCTTC
d_call: TRBD2; v_call: TRBV28; j_call: TRBJ2-7; clone_size: NA; cdr3_aa: CASSAQVGRGSYEQYF; cdr3_nt: TGTGCCAGCAGTGCCCAGGTAGGGAGGGGCTCCTACGAGCAGTACTTC
d_call: NA; v_call: TRBV5-1; j_call: TRBJ1-4; clone_size: many; cdr3_aa: CASSLPPGGAGEKLFF; cdr3_nt: TGCGCCAGCAGCTTACCACCGGGAGGAGCAGGTGAAAAACTGTTTTTT
d_call: NA; v_call: TRBV10-3; j_call: TRBJ1-1; clone_size: NA; cdr3_aa: CATQGNTEAFF; cdr3_nt: TGTGCCACCCAGGGTAACACTGAAGCTTTCTTT
d_call: NA; v_call: TRBV7-2; j_call: TRBJ2-2; clone_size: NA; cdr3_aa: CASSVGIPLAGELFF; cdr3_nt: TGTGCCAGCAGCGTCGGGATTCCCCTTGCCGGGGAGCTGTTTTTT
d_call: NA; v_call: TRBV9; j_call: TRBJ2-1; clone_size: NA; cdr3_aa: CASSVGERDEQFF; cdr3_nt: TGTGCCAGCAGCGTTGGGGAGAGGGATGAGCAGTTCTTC
d_call: TRBD1; v_call: TRBV25-1; j_call: TRBJ2-5; clone_size: NA; cdr3_aa: CASRRGTGIETQYF; cdr3_nt: TGTGCCAGCCGCCGGGGGACAGGGATCGAGACCCAGTACTTC
d_call: NA; v_call: TRBV7-9; j_call: TRBJ1-1; clone_size: many; cdr3_aa: CASSFGGGVEAFF; cdr3_nt: TGTGCCAGCAGCTTTGGGGGTGGGGTTGAAGCTTTCTTT
d_call: TRBD2; v_call: TRBV2; j_call: TRBJ2-3; clone_size: NA; cdr3_aa: CASSERNSGRTDTQYF; cdr3_nt: TGTGCCAGCAGCGAGAGGAATAGCGGGAGGACAGATACGCAGTATTTT
d_call: NA; v_call: TRBV6-5; j_call: TRBJ1-1; clone_size: NA; cdr3_aa: CASSYDFGEGMNTEAFF; cdr3_nt: TGTGCCAGCAGTTACGATTTCGGGGAGGGTATGAACACTGAAGCTTTCTTT
d_call: TRBD1; v_call: TRBV3-1; j_call: TRBJ1-2; clone_size: few; cdr3_aa: CASSFDRDGYTF; cdr3_nt: TGTGCCAGCAGTTTCGACAGGGATGGCTACACCTTC